This TCR beta chain stems from a study of CD8 T cells in ankylosing spondylitis. TCRdb reanalysed the 5' RACE reads using MiXCR and keeps one entry per CDR3 protein. The table shows around 230,000 distinct CDR3 sequences, with 8% to 9.5% occurring only once. This CDR3 has 15 residues. Trimming pared 3 bases from V and 5 bases from J, leaving 19 bases between. Germline loops: CDR1 DFQATT, CDR2 SNEGSKA (reference sequence). Regarding the study as a whole: With a CD8+ phenotype, disease-linked clones were relatively rare in peripheral blood. A motif in TCR beta, a set of under ten highly homologous variants, appeared characteristic of ankylosing spondylitis blood.

This clonotype was seen a few times. The target antigen is unknown. This receptor was identified in a male donor with ankylosing spondylitis or in good health (not recorded which). The chain links TRBV20-1 to TRBJ1-1; D is uncertain. The sequenced sample was blood, either unsorted or a sorted T cell fraction (not recorded which). The CDR3 sequence: CSASPKTSRGTEAFF. The CDR3, as DNA: TGCAGTGCTAGCCCAAAAACCTCTCGGGGTACTGAAGCTTTCTTT.